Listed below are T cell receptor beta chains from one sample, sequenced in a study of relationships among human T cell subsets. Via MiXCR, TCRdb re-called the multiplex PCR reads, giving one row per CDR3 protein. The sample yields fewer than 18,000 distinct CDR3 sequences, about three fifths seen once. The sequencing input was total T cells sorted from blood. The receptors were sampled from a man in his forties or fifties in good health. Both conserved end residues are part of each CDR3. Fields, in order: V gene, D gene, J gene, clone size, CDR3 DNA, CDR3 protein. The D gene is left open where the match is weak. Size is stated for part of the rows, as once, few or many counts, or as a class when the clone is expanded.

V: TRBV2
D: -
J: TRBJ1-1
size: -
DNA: TGTGCCAGCAGGGGGACCAGGAGGAACACTGAAGCTTTCTTT
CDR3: CASRGTRRNTEAFF

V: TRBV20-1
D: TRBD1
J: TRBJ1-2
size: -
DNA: TGCAGTGCCCCCCCGACAGGGGGCTATGGCTACACCTTC
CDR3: CSAPPTGGYGYTF

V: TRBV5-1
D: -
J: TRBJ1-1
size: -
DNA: TGCGCCAGCAGCGCACCGGCGATGGGGGCGAACACTGAAGCTTTCTTT
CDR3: CASSAPAMGANTEAFF

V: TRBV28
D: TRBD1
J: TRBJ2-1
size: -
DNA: TGTGCCAGCAGTCCACGGACAGGGAGAGACAATGAGCAGTTCTTC
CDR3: CASSPRTGRDNEQFF

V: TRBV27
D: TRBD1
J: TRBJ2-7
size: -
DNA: TGTGCCAGCAGTCTCCAGACAGGGTCCTACGAGCAGTACTTC
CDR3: CASSLQTGSYEQYF

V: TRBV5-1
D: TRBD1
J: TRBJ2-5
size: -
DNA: TGCGCCAGCAGCTTTGGGACCGGGACAGGGAGAGAGACCCAGTACTTC
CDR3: CASSFGTGTGRETQYF

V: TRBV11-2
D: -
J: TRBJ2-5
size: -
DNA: TGTGCCAGCAGCTCACACGTCGGGGCCGAGGAGACCCAGTACTTC
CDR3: CASSSHVGAEETQYF

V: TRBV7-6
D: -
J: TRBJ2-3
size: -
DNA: TGTGCCAGCAGCTTAGGAACTTACTCAGATACGCAGTATTTT
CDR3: CASSLGTYSDTQYF

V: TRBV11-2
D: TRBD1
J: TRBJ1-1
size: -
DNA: TGTGCCAGCAGCCTCAGGGGGCTGAACACTGAAGCTTTCTTT
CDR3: CASSLRGLNTEAFF

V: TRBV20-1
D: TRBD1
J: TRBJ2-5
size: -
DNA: TGCAGTGCTAGAGCTGGACAGGGTACCGTGGGATCTCAAGAGACCCAGTACTTC
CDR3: CSARAGQGTVGSQETQYF

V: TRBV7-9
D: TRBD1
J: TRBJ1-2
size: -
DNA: TGTGCCAGCAGCGTAACCGGGACAGGGGGCAACTATGGCTACACCTTC
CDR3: CASSVTGTGGNYGYTF

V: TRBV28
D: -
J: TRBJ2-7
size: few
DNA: TGTGCCAGCAGTGACAGGGAGGGGTCGGATGAGCAGTACTTC
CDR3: CASSDREGSDEQYF

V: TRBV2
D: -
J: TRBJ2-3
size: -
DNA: TGTGCCAGCTCAGGACAGGGAGGGCCAGATACGCAGTATTTT
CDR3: CASSGQGGPDTQYF

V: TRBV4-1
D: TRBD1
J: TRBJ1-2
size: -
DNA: TGCGCCAGCAGCAACCGGGACAGGGGGCTGGGCTACACCTTC
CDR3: CASSNRDRGLGYTF

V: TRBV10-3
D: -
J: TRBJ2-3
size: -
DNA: TGTGCCATCAGGGGACCTCTCTTGGACCTCAGGGGCACAGATACGCAGTATTTT
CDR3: CAIRGPLLDLRGTDTQYF

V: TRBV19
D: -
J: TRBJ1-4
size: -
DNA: TGTGCCAGTAGTACCCTTGAAGAAAAACTGTTTTTT
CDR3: CASSTLEEKLFF

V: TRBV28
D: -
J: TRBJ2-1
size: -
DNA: TGTGCCAGCAGCCACGACCGCACCCTAGACAATGAGCAGTTCTTC
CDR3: CASSHDRTLDNEQFF

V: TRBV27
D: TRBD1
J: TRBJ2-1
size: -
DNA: TGTGCCAGCAGTTTATGGGGTAGGACAGGGGGGAACAATGAGCAGTTCTTC
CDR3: CASSLWGRTGGNNEQFF

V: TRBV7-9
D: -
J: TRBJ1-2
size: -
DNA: TGTGCCAGCAGCTCCTTAGACAGAAATGGCTACACCTTC
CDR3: CASSSLDRNGYTF

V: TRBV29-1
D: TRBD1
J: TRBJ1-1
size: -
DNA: TGCAGCGCCGCAGGGGGGGTAACTGAAGCTTTCTTT
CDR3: CSAAGGVTEAFF

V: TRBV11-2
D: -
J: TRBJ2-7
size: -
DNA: TGTGCCAGCAGCGTCGCCCCCGAGCAGTACTTC
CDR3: CASSVAPEQYF

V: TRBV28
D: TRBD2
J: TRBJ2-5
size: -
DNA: TGTGCCAGCAGCTCCGGGGGGGCCTTGAAGACCCAGTACTTC
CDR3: CASSSGGALKTQYF

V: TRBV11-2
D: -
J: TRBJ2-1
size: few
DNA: TGTGCCAGCAGCTTAGATTGGGGCCTAACACCCAATGAGCAGTTCTTC
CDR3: CASSLDWGLTPNEQFF

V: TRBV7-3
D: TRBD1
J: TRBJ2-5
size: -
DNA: TGTGCCAGCAGCTTGGGACAGGGGGCTTCAGAGACCCAGTACTTC
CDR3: CASSLGQGASETQYF

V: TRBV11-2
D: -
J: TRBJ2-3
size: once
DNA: TGTGCCAGCAGCTTAGCCGGGCGAGCGGATACGCAGTATTTT
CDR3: CASSLAGRADTQYF

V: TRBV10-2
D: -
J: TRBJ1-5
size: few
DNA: TGCGCCAGCAGGGTACAGGGACGGGGTCAGCCCCAGCATTTT
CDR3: CASRVQGRGQPQHF

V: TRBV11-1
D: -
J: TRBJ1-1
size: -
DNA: TGTGCCAGCAGCGGAGAGCGGCTGGGGAACACTGAAGCTTTCTTT
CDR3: CASSGERLGNTEAFF

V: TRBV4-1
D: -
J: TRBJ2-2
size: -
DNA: TGCGCCAGCAGCCAAGATACCGGTGGGAACACCGGGGAGCTGTTTTTT
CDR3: CASSQDTGGNTGELFF

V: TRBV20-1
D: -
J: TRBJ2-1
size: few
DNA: TGCAGTACCGAAAAGGAGTACAATGAGCAGTTCTTC
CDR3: CSTEKEYNEQFF

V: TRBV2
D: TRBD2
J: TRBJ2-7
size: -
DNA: TGTGCCAGCAGTCCTCAGCCGCGGGGGGAGCAGTACTTC
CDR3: CASSPQPRGEQYF

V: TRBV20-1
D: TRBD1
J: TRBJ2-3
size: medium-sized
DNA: TGCAGTGCTAGCCAGGGGGCAGATACGCAGTATTTT
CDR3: CSASQGADTQYF

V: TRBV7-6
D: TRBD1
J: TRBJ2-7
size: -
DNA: TGTGCCAGCAGCTCGGACAGGACCGAGCAGTACTTC
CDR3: CASSSDRTEQYF

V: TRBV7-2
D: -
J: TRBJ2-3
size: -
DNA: TGTGCCAGCAGCTTAGCGGACGGCTCTGAAGATACGCAGTATTTT
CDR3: CASSLADGSEDTQYF

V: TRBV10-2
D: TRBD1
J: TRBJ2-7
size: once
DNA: TGCGCCAGCAGGGGGGACAGTCCCCACGAGCAGTACTTC
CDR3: CASRGDSPHEQYF

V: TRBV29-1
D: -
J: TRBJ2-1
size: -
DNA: TGCAGCTTTCGGGGGAATGAGCAGTTCTTC
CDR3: CSFRGNEQFF

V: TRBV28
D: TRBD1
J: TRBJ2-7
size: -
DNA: TGTGCCAGCAGCCGGGACAGAGACTACGAGCAGTACTTC
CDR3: CASSRDRDYEQYF

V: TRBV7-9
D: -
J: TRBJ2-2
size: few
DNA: TGTGCCAGCAGCCCGAGTACGGGGGAGGAGCTGTTTTTT
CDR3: CASSPSTGEELFF

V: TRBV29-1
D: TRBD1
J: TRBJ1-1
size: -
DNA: TGCAGCGTTGAAAAGGACAGGGACACTGAAGCTTTCTTT
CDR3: CSVEKDRDTEAFF

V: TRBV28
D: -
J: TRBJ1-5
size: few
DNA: TGTGCCAGCAGTTCACTGCCTAATCAGCCCCAGCATTTT
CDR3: CASSSLPNQPQHF

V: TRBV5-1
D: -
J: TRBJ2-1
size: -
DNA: TGCGCCAGCAGCGGATCAGCGGGTGAGCAGTTCTTC
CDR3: CASSGSAGEQFF

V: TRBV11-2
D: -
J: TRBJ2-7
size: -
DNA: TGTGCCAGCAGCTTAGGGGCGGGCCTCTCCTACGAGCAGTACTTC
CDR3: CASSLGAGLSYEQYF

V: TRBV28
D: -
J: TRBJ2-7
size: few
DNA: TGTGCCAGCAGTTTGCCGAAGGGGCCGTTTGCCGAGCAGTACTTC
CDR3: CASSLPKGPFAEQYF

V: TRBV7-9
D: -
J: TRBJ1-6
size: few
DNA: TGTGCCAGCAGCTCCCCCGGGACGTCGTTGTCACCCCTCCACTTT
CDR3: CASSSPGTSLSPLHF

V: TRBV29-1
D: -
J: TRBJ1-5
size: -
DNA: TGCAGCGTTGCTTCTTCCTCTTCGAGTACTCCCCAGCATTTT
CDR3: CSVASSSSSTPQHF

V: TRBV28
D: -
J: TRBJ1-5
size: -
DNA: TGTGCCAGCAGTTTCCCATCAGGGACACCAAGCAATCAGCCCCAGCATTTT
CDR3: CASSFPSGTPSNQPQHF

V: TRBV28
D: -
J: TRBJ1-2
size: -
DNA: TGTGCCAGCAGTTTAGGCCTACTCGGAGGCTACACCTTC
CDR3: CASSLGLLGGYTF

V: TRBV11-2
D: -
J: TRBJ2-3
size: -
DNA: TGTGCCAGCAGCGGACTGCGCACAGATACGCAGTATTTT
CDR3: CASSGLRTDTQYF

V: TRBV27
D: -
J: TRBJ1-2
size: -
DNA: TGTGCCAGCGCGCATGCGCAGGCTTTGGAGGGGGGCTACACCTTC
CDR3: CASAHAQALEGGYTF

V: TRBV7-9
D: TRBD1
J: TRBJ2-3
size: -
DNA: TGTGCCAGCAGCCAACAGGGGGATGGGGCAGATACGCAGTATTTT
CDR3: CASSQQGDGADTQYF

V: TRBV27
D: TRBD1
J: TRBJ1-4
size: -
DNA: TGTGCCAGCAGTTTATCGAGGGGGCCCCTAAATGAAAAACTGTTTTTT
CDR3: CASSLSRGPLNEKLFF

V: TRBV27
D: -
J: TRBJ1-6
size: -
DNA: TGTGCCAGCAGTTCACAGGGCCTCAATTCACCCCTCCACTTT
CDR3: CASSSQGLNSPLHF

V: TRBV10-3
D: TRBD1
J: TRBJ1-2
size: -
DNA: TGTGCCATCAGTGGACTTGTTGGACAGGGGAGCTATGGCTACACCTTC
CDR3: CAISGLVGQGSYGYTF

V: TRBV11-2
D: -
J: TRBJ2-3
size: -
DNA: TGTGCCAGCAGCTTTGGCGGCCTTAAGGGGGATACGCAGTATTTT
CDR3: CASSFGGLKGDTQYF

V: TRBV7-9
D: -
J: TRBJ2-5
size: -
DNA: TGTGCCAGCAGCTTAGCTTTCGGGACACCAGAGACCCAGTACTTC
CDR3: CASSLAFGTPETQYF

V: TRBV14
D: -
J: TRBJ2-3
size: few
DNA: TGTGCCAGCAGCCAAGGGGCAGGGCGAGCAGATACGCAGTATTTT
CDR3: CASSQGAGRADTQYF

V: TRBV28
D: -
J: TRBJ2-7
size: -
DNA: TGTGCCAGCAGTTTAGGGGGAGGCGGGTTCTCCTACGAGCAGTACTTC
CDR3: CASSLGGGGFSYEQYF

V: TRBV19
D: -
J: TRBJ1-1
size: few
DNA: TGTGCCAGTAGTTTCGGATGGGGGGGAAACACTGAAGCTTTCTTT
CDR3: CASSFGWGGNTEAFF